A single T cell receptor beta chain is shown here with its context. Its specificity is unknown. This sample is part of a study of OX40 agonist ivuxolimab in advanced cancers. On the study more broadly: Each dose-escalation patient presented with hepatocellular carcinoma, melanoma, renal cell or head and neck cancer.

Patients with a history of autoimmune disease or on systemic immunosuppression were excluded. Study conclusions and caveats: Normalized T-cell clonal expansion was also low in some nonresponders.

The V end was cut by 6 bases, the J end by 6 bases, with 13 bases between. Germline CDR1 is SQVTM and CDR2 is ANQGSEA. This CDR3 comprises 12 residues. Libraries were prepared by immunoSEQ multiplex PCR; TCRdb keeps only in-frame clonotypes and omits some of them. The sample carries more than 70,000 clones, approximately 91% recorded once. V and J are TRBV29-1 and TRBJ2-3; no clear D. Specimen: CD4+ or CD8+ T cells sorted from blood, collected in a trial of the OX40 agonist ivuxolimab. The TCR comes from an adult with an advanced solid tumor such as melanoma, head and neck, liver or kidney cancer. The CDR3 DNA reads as TGCAGCGTCGACCCTTATCAGGATACGCAGTATTTT. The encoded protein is CSVDPYQDTQYF.